This TCR beta chain is from a study of blood T cell repertoires in COVID-19 (TCRdb year 2020). Notes on the research overall: Samples from collaborators originated in the United States, Italy and Spain and spanned both the acute and convalescent phases of COVID-19. The prospective study material was composed of cDNA or gDNA derived from T cells, B-cell-depleted T cells, or PBMCs. Deeply sampled blood TCRbeta repertoires from subjects exposed to, actively infected with, or recovered from COVID-19 were included in the dataset. A freely available public database, intended as a resource for researchers studying the immune response to SARS-CoV-2, is where the repertoires were released. The samples were drawn from two sources: the first 160 participants of the ongoing ImmuneRACE study, and 1,000 to 1,500 subjects contributed by 6 global collaborators. Sample metadata almost always included a de-identified subject ID, COVID-19 status, age in years and sex. HLA class I and class II types, where available, came from metadata supplied by the sample provider rather than from assay-based typing.

Each collaborating institution followed its own protocols to collect whole blood in K2EDTA tubes. For TCRbeta analysis, collaborators shipped samples as frozen whole blood, isolated PBMCs, or DNA extracted from either of those sample types. The study at large found these results: The quantity of clinical and demographic metadata differed by source and by participant and was supplied without curation.

With regard to this clone: No cognate antigen has been identified for it. No base quality information exists; no much larger clone differs at one position.

Per the germline V gene, MDHEN is the CDR1 and SYDVKM is the CDR2. V is cut back by 4 bases and J by 8 bases, with 5 bases in the junction unmatched. The CDR3, from cysteine to phenylalanine, totals 13 residues. The DNA shown is the 39-base CDR3, in frame from base 1. TCRbeta CDR3 regions were amplified from genomic DNA using the immunoSEQ Assay, a bias-controlled multiplex PCR. The published analysis was carried out like this. Within the assay, amplification of reference gene primers was used to estimate how many nucleated cells each sample contained. To quantify the absolute abundance of each unique TCRbeta CDR3 rearrangement, sequence reads were collapsed and filtered. For each sample, productive Simpson clonality was calculated by taking the square root of Simpson's diversity index across productive rearrangements. Drawn from immuneACCESS, this table holds only the in-frame rearrangements with V and J called that TCRdb kept. Clones are partly lost; checked studies trace under half to an unresolved V gene and leave the rest unexplained. The DNA was the basis for D and trimming; V, J and clone size are from that table. Within this sample are 160,000 or so clones, with about 85% of them counted one time only. Roughly 1% of the sample is taken by the ten largest.

Sequenced sample: peripheral blood. The clonotype comes from a man in his forties with acute or convalescent COVID-19. The V and J genes are TRBV28 and TRBJ1-2; TRBD1 agrees with 9 junctional bases. The CDR3 reads CASSWTGARGYTF. The DNA sequence reads TGTGCCAGCAGTTGGACAGGGGCGAGGGGCTACACCTTC.